This TCR beta chain appears in the sequencing data of a study of blood T cell repertoires in COVID-19. About the study: Acute and convalescent COVID-19 specimens originated in the United States, Italy and Spain.

Germline V CDR1 and CDR2: LNHDA, SQIVND (reference sequence). The CDR3 extends over 14 amino acids. Trimming shortened V by 5 bases and J by 4 bases, and 11 bases separated the two germline ends. As originally analysed: Amplification of reference gene primers was used by the study to estimate nucleated cell counts. Assay used: immunoSEQ multiplex PCR; TCRdb lists only in-frame clones, some missing. For V, J and clone size, that table is used; D and trimming come from the DNA. The data hold 130,000 to 150,000 clones, with 75% to 90% observed a single time. The J gene is TRBJ1-4, the V gene TRBV19; the D gene is possibly TRBD1 (6 bases). Sequencing was carried out using peripheral blood. The clonotype was recovered from a woman in her fifties or sixties with acute or convalescent COVID-19. CDR3 in amino acids: CASSSDSLNEKLFF. In DNA form, the CDR3 reads TGTGCCAGTAGTTCGGACAGCCTTAATGAAAAACTGTTTTTT.